This TCR beta chain was identified during a study of blood T cell repertoires in COVID-19. Study as a whole: Donors in the United States, Italy and Spain gave samples during acute or convalescent COVID-19. In each case, the material was cDNA or gDNA derived from T cells, B-cell-depleted T cells, or PBMCs.

The CDR3 consists of 14 residues. The V segment lost 0 bases and the J segment 7 bases; nucleotides outside the gene matches: 5. Germline V lookup: CDR1 SGHRS, CDR2 YFSETQ. Per the authors' pipeline: Reference gene primer amplification in the assay estimated nucleated cell counts. Libraries were prepared by immunoSEQ multiplex PCR; TCRdb keeps only in-frame clonotypes and omits some of them. The V and J calls and the clone size are those of that table, but D and trimming were determined from the DNA. The sample shows about 78,000 clones, 75% to 95% of them seen only once. The source material was peripheral blood. This chain uses TRBV5-1 with TRBJ2-5, with 8 bases aligning to TRBD2. The receptor was derived from a woman aged 80 or over with acute or convalescent COVID-19. Written as DNA, the CDR3 is TGCGCCAGCAGCTTGGCGGTGGCGGGGGGGACCCAGTACTTC. This translates into CASSLAVAGGTQYF.